The next 14 T cell receptor beta chains were all read from a single sample in a study of cytomegalovirus exposure and HLA in healthy donors. A multiplex PCR was run with 60 Vbeta primers and 13 Jbeta primers. This table comes from immunoSEQ multiplex PCR, and its TCRdb copy is limited to in-frame clones, with some not included. The sample has under 150,000 clones; 75% to 85% are singletons. Sequencing was carried out using PBMCs. These receptor sequences come from a middle-aged woman in good health and CMV-seronegative.

This chain links TRBV28 with TRBJ2-5, with D perhaps TRBD1 (6 bases). The germline CDR1 and CDR2 sequences are MDHEN and SYDVKM. The CDR3 length is 15 residues. Trimming stripped 3 bases from V and 4 bases from J, with 15 bases between. The CDR3 sequence is CASSLATGLVETQYF. DNA of the CDR3: TGTGCCAGCAGTTTGGCCACAGGGTTGGTAGAGACCCAGTACTTC.

The rearrangement uses TRBV28 and TRBJ2-1, with 8 bases matching TRBD2. J was trimmed by 4 bases and V by 8 bases; bases with no gene match: 13. The CDR3 totals 16 residues. Looked up from germline, CDR1 is MDHEN and CDR2 is SYDVKM. The CDR3 spells CASAPTSGPTYNEQFF. The DNA of the CDR3 is TGTGCCAGCGCTCCCACTAGCGGACCAACTTACAATGAGCAGTTCTTC.

The chain has TRBV14 and TRBJ2-1, with D hard to call. CDR3 length: 15 residues. Looked up from germline, CDR1 is SGHDN and CDR2 is FVKESK. Trimming shortened V by 4 bases and J by 4 bases, and 14 bases separated the two germline ends. The CDR3 DNA is TGTGCCAGCAGCCCCCTCGGTGCCGTGTACAATGAGCAGTTCTTC. As protein: CASSPLGAVYNEQFF. Supplemented by reference TRBV14 and TRBJ2-1, the full variable domain reads EAGVTQFPSHSVIEKGQTVTLRCDPISGHDNLYWYRRVMGKEIKFLLHFVKESKQDESGMPNNRFLAERTGGTYSTLKVQPAELEDSGVYFCASSPLGAVYNEQFFGPGTRLTVL.

This clone appeared a few times. This chain links TRBV5-1 with TRBJ1-3; 8 bases are a match to TRBD1. CDR3 size: 15 residues. CDR1 SGHRS and CDR2 YFSETQ come from the germline V gene. Unmatched junction bases numbered 5, after V lost 4 bases and J lost 2 bases. The CDR3 DNA follows: TGCGCCAGCAGCCCAAGGACAGGGACTGGAAACACCATATATTTT. Residues: CASSPRTGTGNTIYF. The full variable domain, completed using reference TRBV5-1 and TRBJ1-3, is KAGVTQTPRYLIKTRGQQVTLSCSPISGHRSVSWYQQTPGQGLQFLFEYFSETQRNKGNFPGRFSGRQFSNSRSEMNVSTLELGDSALYLCASSPRTGTGNTIYFGEGSWLTVV.

The chain couples TRBV19 to TRBJ1-1; D unclear. V lost 6 bases, J lost 1 base, and 9 bases lay in between. The V gene's germline CDR1 is LNHDA and CDR2 SQIVND (reference sequence). This CDR3 has 13 amino acids. The CDR3 bases are TGTGCCAGTAGGGCAGGAAGGAACACTGAAGCTTTCTTT. It codes for CASRAGRNTEAFF.

The chain combines TRBV6-5 with TRBJ1-1; D not certain. Germline CDR1 and CDR2: MNHEY and SVGAGI. There are 13 residues in the CDR3. The V end was cut by 7 bases, the J end by 2 bases, with 11 bases between. This chain's CDR3 is CASTAATNTEAFF. The CDR3 nucleotides are TGTGCCAGCACGGCTGCGACTAACACTGAAGCTTTCTTT.

This clone appeared a few times. This rearrangement joins TRBV4-3 to TRBJ1-4, with 7 bases that match TRBD1. From germline, CDR1 is LGHNA and CDR2 YSLEER. Germline trimming cut 0 bases from V and 7 bases from J; bases unmatched to any gene: 8. The CDR3 runs to 16 residues. The CDR3 is CASSQDRSGGGEKLFF. The CDR3 nucleotides read TGCGCCAGCAGCCAAGATCGATCAGGGGGTGGTGAAAAACTGTTTTTT.

This clone has a handful of counts. The V gene is TRBV4-3, the J gene TRBJ2-3, with a tentative D call TRBD2 (5 bases). The V gene lost 5 bases and the J gene lost 4 bases, with 19 bases spanning the gap. This CDR3 contains 16 residues. CDR1 and CDR2 (germline): LGHNA, YSLEER. The CDR3 protein is CASSYRTPTNADTQYF. The CDR3 DNA reads TGCGCCAGCAGCTACCGGACTCCGACAAACGCAGATACGCAGTATTTT.

For this clone: The same CDR3 is also encoded by other DNA sequences in this sample. The genes are TRBV27 and TRBJ2-7; 10 nucleotides line up with TRBD2. The V gene end was trimmed by 3 bases and the J gene end by 2 bases; junction bases not matched to a gene: 4. This CDR3 has 15 residues. Germline V gene sequence: CDR1 MNHEY, CDR2 SMNVEV (reference sequence). DNA of the CDR3: TGTGCCAGCAGTTTTCGGACTAGCGGCCCCTACGAGCAGTACTTC. This codes for CASSFRTSGPYEQYF.

The chain links TRBV4-3 to TRBJ2-1, with TRBD2 matching over 10 bases. The CDR3 is 21 residues long. Trimming at V came to 0 bases and at J to 0 bases, leaving 14 bases not matched to a gene. Germline CDR1 reads LGHNA; CDR2 reads YSLEER. CDR3 sequence: CASSQDRRSSGRLSSYNEQFF. The CDR3 DNA is TGCGCCAGCAGCCAAGATCGAAGGAGTAGCGGGAGGCTGAGCTCCTACAATGAGCAGTTCTTC.

This sequence joins TRBV4-3 and TRBJ1-2; possible D gene TRBD1, 5 bases. Germline V gives CDR1 LGHNA, CDR2 YSLEER. The CDR3 runs to 17 residues. The V gene lost 1 base and the J gene lost 6 bases, with 21 bases spanning the gap. CDR3 nucleotides: TGCGCCAGCAGCCAAGTGGGTCTCGGAGGGGTCGGCGATGGCTACACCTTC. This sequence encodes CASSQVGLGGVGDGYTF.

The V and J genes are TRBV4-2 and TRBJ2-3; 8 nucleotides align to TRBD2. Germline V gene data show CDR1 as LGHNA and CDR2 as YNFKEQ. J was trimmed by 9 bases and V by 0 bases; bases with no gene match: 11. This CDR3 has 16 residues. The CDR3 coding sequence is TGTGCCAGCAGCCAAGAAGTCTACGCGGGAGGTGGGACGCAGTATTTT. As protein: CASSQEVYAGGGTQYF.

This rearrangement joins TRBV5-6 to TRBJ2-3; 11 positions agree with TRBD2. Trimming removed 4 bases from V and 2 bases from J; junction bases left unmatched: 3. This CDR3 spans 15 amino acids. The germline V gene has CDR1 SGHDT and CDR2 YYEEEE. The chain's CDR3 is CASSPGLADTDTQYF. The CDR3, as DNA: TGTGCCAGCAGCCCGGGACTAGCGGACACAGATACGCAGTATTTT.

The J gene is TRBJ2-7, the V gene TRBV14; no firm D call. The CDR3 contains 12 residues. Trimming removed 3 bases at V and 2 bases at J, with 5 bases between. Germline V gives CDR1 SGHDN, CDR2 FVKESK. In nucleotides, the CDR3 is TGTGCCAGCAGCCACTCGGCCTACGAGCAGTACTTC. Translating it yields CASSHSAYEQYF.